A single sample is the source of the 7 T cell receptor beta chains below, sequenced in a study of T cell changes during pregnancy in multiple sclerosis. TCRdb keeps only in-frame clones here, not all; method: immunoSEQ multiplex PCR. This table holds fewer than 60,000 clones, 90% found once. Sequencing was performed on peripheral blood, taken in the third trimester of pregnancy. These receptors were taken from a female donor in good health, enrolled as a control in a pregnancy study.

The V call is TRBV6-4, the J call TRBJ1-6, with 8 bases fitting TRBD1. Germline V gene sequence: CDR1 MRHNA, CDR2 SNTAGT. Trimming cost V 6 bases and J 8 bases; bases outside gene matches: 6. The CDR3 spans 14 residues. The CDR3 region has the DNA TGTGCCAGCAGGGAGACAGGGGTCGATTCACCCCTCCACTTT. It yields the protein CASRETGVDSPLHF.

This chain uses TRBV7-9 with TRBJ1-3, with D possibly being TRBD1 (6 bases). CDR1 and CDR2 (germline): SEHNR, FQNEAQ (reference sequence). This CDR3 spans 14 amino acids. The V and J ends lost 5 bases and 4 bases respectively, with 12 bases between them. The CDR3 region is CASSPWTEGNTIYF. The DNA of the CDR3 is TGTGCCAGCAGCCCCTGGACAGAGGGAAACACCATATATTTT.

The chain couples TRBV9 to TRBJ1-2; D gene ambiguous. From germline, CDR1 is SGDLS and CDR2 YYNGEE. Trimming left V 0 bases short and J 4 bases short, with 28 bases between. The CDR3 length is 20 residues. CDR3 nucleotide sequence: TGTGCCAGCAGCGTAGGTGAGGCTTTGAACTCCAGAATTGCATTCTATGGCTACACCTTC. Protein sequence: CASSVGEALNSRIAFYGYTF.

The V and J genes are TRBV5-6 and TRBJ2-3; 8 positions match TRBD2. The germline gives CDR1 SGHDT, CDR2 YYEEEE. Unmatched junction bases numbered 5, after V lost 2 bases and J lost 0 bases. The CDR3 length is 16 residues. The CDR3 reads CASSFGTRASTDTQYF. The CDR3 DNA follows: TGTGCCAGCAGCTTTGGGACTAGGGCTAGCACAGATACGCAGTATTTT.

V gene TRBV30 combines with J gene TRBJ2-2; TRBD1 aligns across 9 bases. V dropped 1 base and J dropped 7; count of bases not matched to a gene: 10. This CDR3 contains 16 residues. Germline CDR1 is GTSNPN and CDR2 is SVGIG (reference sequence). The CDR3, as DNA: TGTGCCTGGAGTGCCACAGGGGGCGTGCTCCTCGGGGAGCTGTTTTTT. Its protein product is CAWSATGGVLLGELFF.

The chain links TRBV5-1 to TRBJ2-5, with D possibly TRBD1 on 6 matching bases. The CDR3 is 14 amino acids. CDR1 and CDR2 from the germline V gene are SGHRS and YFSETQ. Trimming removed 4 bases from V and 2 bases from J, with 12 bases in between. The DNA for the CDR3 is TGCGCCAGCAGCGCTGGACAGTTTCAAGAGACCCAGTACTTC. This gives the protein CASSAGQFQETQYF.

This rearrangement joins TRBV6-4 to TRBJ1-1; 9 bases map to TRBD1. V lost 4 bases to trimming and J lost 4 bases; unmatched junction nucleotides: 1. The CDR3 has 13 amino acids. Per germline, CDR1 MRHNA and CDR2 SNTAGT. The CDR3: CASSGGQGTEAFF. The CDR3 DNA is TGTGCCAGCAGTGGGGGACAGGGCACTGAAGCTTTCTTT.